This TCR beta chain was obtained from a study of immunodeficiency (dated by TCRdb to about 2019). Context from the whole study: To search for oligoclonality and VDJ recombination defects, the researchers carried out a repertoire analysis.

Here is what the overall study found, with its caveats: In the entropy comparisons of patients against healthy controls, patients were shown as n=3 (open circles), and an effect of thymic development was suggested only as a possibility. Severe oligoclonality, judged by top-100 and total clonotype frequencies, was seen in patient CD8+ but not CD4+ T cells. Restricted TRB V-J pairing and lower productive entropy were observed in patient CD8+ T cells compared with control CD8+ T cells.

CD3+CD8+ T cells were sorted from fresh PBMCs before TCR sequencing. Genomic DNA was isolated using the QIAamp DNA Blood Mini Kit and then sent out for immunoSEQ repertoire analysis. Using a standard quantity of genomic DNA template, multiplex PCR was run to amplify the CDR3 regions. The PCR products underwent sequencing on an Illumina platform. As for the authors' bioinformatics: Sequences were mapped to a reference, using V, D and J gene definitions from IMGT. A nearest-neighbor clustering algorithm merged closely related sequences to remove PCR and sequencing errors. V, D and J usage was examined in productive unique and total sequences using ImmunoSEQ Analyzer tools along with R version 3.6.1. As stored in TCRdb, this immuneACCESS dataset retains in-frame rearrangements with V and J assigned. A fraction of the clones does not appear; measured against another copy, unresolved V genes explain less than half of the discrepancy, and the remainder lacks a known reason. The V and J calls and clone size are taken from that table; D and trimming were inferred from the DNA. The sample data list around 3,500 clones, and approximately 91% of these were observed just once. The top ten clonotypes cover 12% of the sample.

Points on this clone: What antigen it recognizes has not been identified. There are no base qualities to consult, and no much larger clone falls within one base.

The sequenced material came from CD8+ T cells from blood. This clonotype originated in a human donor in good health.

The CDR3 is CASSPQGGLSGANVLTF. At the DNA level, the sequence is TGTGCCAGCAGCCCTCAGGGGGGCCTTTCTGGGGCCAACGTCCTGACTTTC. The rearranged chain carries TRBV9 and TRBJ2-6, with a weak D call of TRBD1 (7 bases match). The germline V gene gives CDR1 as SGDLS and CDR2 as YYNGEE. Trimming at the junction amounts to 4 bases on V and 1 base on J, and the germline ends lie 15 bases apart. The CDR3, cysteine through phenylalanine, is 17 amino acids long. Here the CDR3 DNA is all that survives: 51 bases in frame from base 1.